What follows are 20 T cell receptor beta chains derived from one specimen sequenced in a study of Ad26.COV2.S vaccination and SARS-CoV-2 variants. Treatment in this sample: about 20 received Ad26.COV2.S at low or high dose, single or two shots; 5 received placebo; per-sample allocation not given. Collection of the samples took place on day 63 after the first injection of vaccine or placebo. TCRdb's table, derived via immunoSEQ multiplex PCR, lists solely in-frame clones and lacks some. The data show roughly 300,000 clones, with about 89% seen just once and roughly 4.8% held by the top ten. The input for sequencing was peripheral blood, taken in a trial of Ad26.COV2.S vaccine versus placebo. The source of these receptors is a person aged 18 to 59 who received the Ad26.COV2.S COVID-19 vaccine or a placebo.

In its sample, this clone was seen a few times. J is TRBJ1-3 and V is TRBV12-3 or TRBV12-4; D is unclear. The CDR3 sequence is 13 residues long. V was pared by 8 bases and J by 2 bases, with 10 bases between. CDR3 in amino acids: CASVAGAGNTIYF. The CDR3 nucleotides read TGTGCCAGCGTAGCCGGGGCTGGAAACACCATATATTTT.

The gene calls are TRBV11-2 and TRBJ2-3; no reliable D call. CDR1 and CDR2 from the germline V gene are SGHAT and FQNNGV. The V end lost 4 bases, the J end lost 4 bases, and 6 bases lay between the germline ends. The CDR3 length is 12 residues. DNA for the CDR3: TGTGCCAGCAGCTCAATTGCAGATACGCAGTATTTT. Protein sequence: CASSSIADTQYF. Filled out from reference TRBV11-2 and TRBJ2-3, the complete variable domain reads EAGVAQSPRYKIIEKRQSVAFWCNPISGHATLYWYQQILGQGPKLLIQFQNNGVVDDSQLPKDRFSAERLKGVDSTLKIQPAKLEDSAVYLCASSSIADTQYFGPGTRLTVL.

The rearrangement uses TRBV6-5 and TRBJ2-1; tentative D call: TRBD1 (6 bases). This CDR3 comprises 15 residues. V gave up 7 bases and J gave up 0 bases, with 13 bases separating them. The germline CDR1 and CDR2 sequences are MNHEY and SVGAGI. The CDR3 DNA reads TGTGCCAGCACCAAACAGGGAAACTCCTACAATGAGCAGTTCTTC. Encoded protein: CASTKQGNSYNEQFF.

The chain uses TRBV5-1 and TRBJ2-1; 10 bases line up with TRBD2. CDR3 length: 16 amino acids. J lost 2 bases, V lost 3 bases, and 5 bases had no gene match. CDR1 is SGHRS, CDR2 YFSETQ, per germline. The CDR3 nucleotides are TGCGCCAGCAGCTCTTTTCTAGCGGGAGCCTACAATGAGCAGTTCTTC. It codes for CASSSFLAGAYNEQFF.

CDR3 sequence: CASSLEGNTEAFF. CDR3 DNA: TGTGCCAGCAGCTTAGAAGGGAACACTGAAGCTTTCTTT. The chain joins TRBV11-2 to TRBJ1-1; D is unclear. Germline loops: CDR1 SGHAT, CDR2 FQNNGV. The CDR3 is 13 residues long. V shed 0 bases and J shed 1 base, with 3 bases lying between them.

This clone was seen a handful of times. V and J are TRBV21-1 and TRBJ1-1; the D call in the table, TRBD1, was not verified against the DNA. TRBV21-1 is listed as a pseudogene. The CDR3 spans 18 residues. CDR3 nucleotides: TGTGCCTTCCCCCAAATGGGCAGGGTGGCCCTAATGAACACTGAAGCTTTCTTT. Translating it yields CAFPQMGRVALMNTEAFF.

Comments on this clone: Different DNA sequences within this sample yield the same CDR3. The rearrangement links TRBV7-9 to TRBJ1-1, with D possibly being TRBD1 (5 bases). The CDR3 consists of 13 residues. Trimming shortened V by 5 bases and J by 4 bases, and 11 bases separated the two germline ends. Looked up from germline, CDR1 is SEHNR and CDR2 is FQNEAQ (reference sequence). Written as DNA, the CDR3 is TGTGCCAGCAGCCCAGGCGGGGGCACTGAAGCTTTCTTT. This codes for CASSPGGGTEAFF. The full variable domain, completed using reference TRBV7-9 and TRBJ1-1, is DTGVSQNPRHKITKRGQNVTFRCDPISEHNRLYWYRQTLGQGPEFLTYFQNEAQLEKSRLLSDRFSAERPKGSFSTLEIQRTEQGDSAMYLCASSPGGGTEAFFGQGTRLTVV.

The chain carries TRBV24-1 and TRBJ1-5, with a weak D call TRBD1 (5 bases). V was pared by 5 bases and J by 1 base, with 8 bases between. Germline V gives CDR1 KGHDR, CDR2 SFDVKD. The CDR3 has 14 amino acids. In DNA form, the CDR3 reads TGTGCCACCAGTGGAGGGGACAGCAATCAGCCCCAGCATTTT. Amino acid sequence: CATSGGDSNQPQHF.

A single count supports this clone. The J gene is TRBJ1-1, the V gene TRBV2; TRBD1 is a possible D gene (5 bases). Germline CDR1 and CDR2: SNHLY and FYNNEI. The CDR3 covers 17 residues. Trimming shortened V by 4 bases and J by 3 bases, and 21 bases separated the two germline ends. CDR3 protein: CASSGSHRYPQDTEAFF. CDR3 nucleotide sequence: TGTGCCAGCAGTGGATCCCACAGGTACCCTCAGGACACTGAAGCTTTCTTT.

The chain joins TRBV7-2 to TRBJ2-5; possibly TRBD1 for D (6 bases). This CDR3 is built from 14 residues. V lost 0 bases and J lost 5, with 10 bases in between. CDR1 is SGHTA, CDR2 FQGNSA, per germline. CDR3 DNA: TGTGCCAGCAGCTTAGCGGGGGCCGCGGAGACCCAGTACTTC. Its protein product is CASSLAGAAETQYF.

This chain joins TRBV19 and TRBJ1-5; D ambiguous. Per the germline V gene, CDR1 is LNHDA and CDR2 is SQIVND (reference sequence). V was clipped by 3 bases and J by 1 base, with 7 bases between them. CDR3 length equals 14 residues. CDR3 residues: CASSISRSNQPQHF. The DNA for the CDR3 is TGTGCCAGTAGTATCTCTAGGAGCAATCAGCCCCAGCATTTT.

The chain has TRBV5-5 and TRBJ2-7, with D maybe TRBD1 (5 bases). CDR3 length equals 16 residues. The V and J ends lost 4 bases and 3 bases respectively, with 20 bases between them. From germline, CDR1 is SGHKS and CDR2 YYEKEE (reference sequence). The CDR3 loop reads CASSVRGGVSGYEQYF. The CDR3 DNA reads TGTGCCAGCAGCGTAAGGGGCGGAGTCTCCGGCTACGAGCAGTACTTC. The entire variable domain, with the rest obtained from reference TRBV5-5 and TRBJ2-7, is as follows: DAGVTQSPTHLIKTRGQQVTLRCSPISGHKSVSWYQQVLGQGPQFIFQYYEKEERGRGNFPDRFSARQFPNYSSELNVNALLLGDSALYLCASSVRGGVSGYEQYFGPGTRLTVT.

This clone was seen just once. V usage is TRBV29-1 and J usage is TRBJ2-1, with D possibly being TRBD2 (5 bases). The CDR3 is 16 amino acids. The V and J ends lost 4 bases and 0 bases respectively, with 16 bases between them. The germline V gene encodes CDR1 SQVTM and CDR2 ANQGSEA. The CDR3 DNA reads as TGCAGCGTTGTGGGAGCGGCCGAGAGCTCCTACAATGAGCAGTTCTTC. It encodes CSVVGAAESSYNEQFF.

This chain links TRBV7-9 with TRBJ2-1; 12 bases align to TRBD2. The CDR3 is made up of 17 amino acids. V gave up 2 bases and J gave up 3 bases; unmatched junction bases: 5. Per germline, CDR1 SEHNR and CDR2 FQNEAQ (reference sequence). The CDR3 region is CASSLRTSGASYNEQFF. The CDR3 coding sequence is TGTGCCAGCAGCTTAAGGACTAGCGGGGCCAGCTACAATGAGCAGTTCTTC.

The chain uses TRBV5-6 and TRBJ1-5, with TRBD1 matching 7 bases. This CDR3 has 15 amino acids. Germline-derived CDR1 and CDR2 are SGHDT and YYEEEE. Germline trimming cut 4 bases from V and 3 bases from J; bases unmatched to any gene: 7. The CDR3 nucleotides read TGTGCCAGCAGCGGCAGGGACAGTGACAATCAGCCCCAGCATTTT. Protein product: CASSGRDSDNQPQHF.

This chain links TRBV11-2 with TRBJ2-7; 7 bases line up with TRBD2. The germline gives CDR1 SGHAT, CDR2 FQNNGV. The CDR3 has 15 residues. V was clipped by 1 base and J by 3 bases; unmatched bases: 6. This chain's CDR3 is CASSLGASGDYEQYF. CDR3 in DNA: TGTGCCAGCAGCTTAGGGGCTAGCGGTGACTACGAGCAGTACTTC.

The chain uses TRBV19 and TRBJ2-7, with 8 bases identical to TRBD2. Per the germline V gene, CDR1 is LNHDA and CDR2 is SQIVND (reference sequence). V shed 5 bases, J shed 1 base, and the junction held 7 bases outside the gene matches. The CDR3 length is 15 residues. CDR3 protein: CASSPQAGASYEQYF. Here the CDR3 DNA reads TGTGCCAGTAGTCCACAAGCGGGGGCTTCCTACGAGCAGTACTTC.

CDR3 sequence reads: CASSQGTADRQGDEQFF. Written as DNA, the CDR3 is TGTGCCAGCAGCCAAGGGACAGCGGACCGGCAGGGAGATGAGCAGTTCTTC. J is TRBJ2-1 and V is TRBV3-1 (or the pseudogene TRBV3-2); possible D gene TRBD1, 6 bases. This CDR3 is built from 17 residues. Trimming removed 1 base from V and 8 bases from J, with 21 bases in between. CDR1 and CDR2 (germline): LGHDT, YNNKEL (reference sequence).

CDR3 nucleotides: TGTGCCAGTAGTATCCGCGAGGCGGGGCTAAGCTCCTACGAGCAGTACTTC. Its protein is CASSIREAGLSSYEQYF. V usage is TRBV19 and J usage is TRBJ2-7, with D possibly being TRBD2 (6 bases). Trimming left V 3 bases short and J 0 bases short, with 18 bases between. The CDR3 covers 17 residues. Germline assignment: CDR1 LNHDA and CDR2 SQIVND (reference sequence).

This clone has only a few counts. The chain links TRBV23-1 to TRBJ1-2; D is undetermined. TRBV23-1 falls under the ORF class, with uncertain function. The CDR3 contains 16 residues. Trimming pared 3 bases from V and 2 bases from J, leaving 16 bases between. The chain's CDR3 is CASSHNDGSLNYGYTF. The CDR3 DNA sequence: TGCGCCAGCAGTCATAACGACGGATCCTTGAACTATGGCTACACCTTC.